This T cell receptor (beta chain) is from a study of T cells in Graves' hyperthyroidism and ophthalmopathy. Template material for amplifying TCR beta CDR3 regions consisted of RNA transcripts. Primed by the HTBI set, a first-round RT-PCR was run on the TCR CDR3. TCRdb re-derived calls from the multiplex PCR reads in MiXCR, one entry per CDR3 protein. The sample lists hundreds of thousands of distinct CDR3 sequences; 38% were seen once. The germline V gene encodes CDR1 SGHDN and CDR2 FVKESK. This CDR3 is built from 12 residues. Trimming pared 0 bases from V and 3 bases from J, leaving 3 bases between. Researchers defined stable Graves' hyperthyroidism as no ophthalmopathy progression within 18 months. Newly diagnosed hyperthyroidism patients aged 18 to 65 years had disease lasting under 2 months. Diagnoses rested on clinical symptoms, serum thyroxine and TRAb, thyroid ultrasound and orbital computed tomography.

This clonotype was picked up many times. The chain is built from TRBV14 and TRBJ2-7; D unresolved. This TCR derives from a man between 18 and 35 years old with Graves' hyperthyroidism. The sequenced sample consisted of blood. The CDR3 loop is CASSQDIYEQYF. Here the CDR3 DNA reads TGTGCCAGCAGCCAAGACATCTACGAGCAGTACTTC. The full variable domain, its missing parts supplied by reference TRBV14 and TRBJ2-7, is EAGVTQFPSHSVIEKGQTVTLRCDPISGHDNLYWYRRVMGKEIKFLLHFVKESKQDESGMPNNRFLAERTGGTYSTLKVQPAELEDSGVYFCASSQDIYEQYFGPGTRLTVT.